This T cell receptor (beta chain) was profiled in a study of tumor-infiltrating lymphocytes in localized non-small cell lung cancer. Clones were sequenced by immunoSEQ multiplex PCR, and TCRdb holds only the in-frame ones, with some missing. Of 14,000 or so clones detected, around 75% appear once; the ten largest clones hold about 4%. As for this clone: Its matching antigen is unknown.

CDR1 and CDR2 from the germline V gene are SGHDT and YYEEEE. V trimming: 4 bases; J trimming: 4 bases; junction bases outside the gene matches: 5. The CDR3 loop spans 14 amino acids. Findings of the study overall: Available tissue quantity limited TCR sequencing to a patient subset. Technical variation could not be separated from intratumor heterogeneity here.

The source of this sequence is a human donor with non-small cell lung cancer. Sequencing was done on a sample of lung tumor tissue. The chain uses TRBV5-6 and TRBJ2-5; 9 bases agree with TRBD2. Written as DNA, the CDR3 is TGTGCCAGCAGCATGGCGGGGGGGCTAGAGACCCAGTACTTC. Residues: CASSMAGGLETQYF.